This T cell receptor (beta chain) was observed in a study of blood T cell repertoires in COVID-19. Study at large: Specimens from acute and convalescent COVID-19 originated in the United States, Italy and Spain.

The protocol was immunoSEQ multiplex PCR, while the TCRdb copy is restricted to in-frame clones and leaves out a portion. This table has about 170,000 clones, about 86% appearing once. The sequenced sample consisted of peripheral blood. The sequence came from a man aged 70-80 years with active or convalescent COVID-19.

CDR3 nucleotides: TGCGCCAGCAGCCAAGCCCTAGCGGGAGGGCCAGATACGCAGTATTTT. As protein: CASSQALAGGPDTQYF. The chain joins TRBV4-3 to TRBJ2-3; 12 bases match TRBD2. The CDR3 extends over 16 amino acids. Germline values: CDR1 LGHNA, CDR2 YSLEER. V lost 1 base, J lost 4 bases, and 3 bases stayed unmatched.